This T cell receptor beta chain was identified in a study of blood T cells in healthy people across ages. The length of the CDR3 is 13 residues. Trimming removed 6 bases from V and 5 bases from J, with 14 bases in between. Germline CDR1 and CDR2: DFQATT and SNEGSKA (reference sequence). Together with a sample-barcoded 5' primer, a J-beta primer mix was included in a second PCR lasting about 7 to 11 cycles. TCRdb redid the calling of the 5' RACE reads with MiXCR, one entry per CDR3 protein. This sample carries under 1,100,000 distinct CDR3 sequences, approximately 26% of them seen once, and the ten largest clones take approximately 0.79%. This clonotype has only a few counts. This sample also belongs to another study, concerning T cells of mothers and their children.

The TCR comes from a girl aged 2 to 9 in good health. Sequencing input: blood. The chain employs TRBV20-1 and TRBJ2-1; no clear D. The CDR3 DNA follows: TGCAGTGCCCAAGTAGGTCCAAACAATGAGCAGTTCTTC. The encoded protein is CSAQVGPNNEQFF.